The clone carrying this T cell receptor beta chain was seen a few times. From the RT-PCR reads, TCRdb called clonotypes with MiXCR, one entry per CDR3 protein. The repertoire holds about 700,000 distinct CDR3 sequences, approximately 14% seen once, with 3.6% in the top ten. The TCR sequence derives from a female donor in good health, serving as a healthy control. What was sequenced was memory CD4+ T cells from blood.

This CDR3 is CASSDLAGVGANVLTF. The CDR3 region has the DNA TGCGCCAGCAGTGACCTAGCGGGAGTTGGGGCCAACGTCCTGACTTTC. V and J are TRBV10-2 and TRBJ2-6; 10 bases agree with TRBD2. J gave up 3 bases and V 3 bases, and 2 bases lay outside the gene matches. CDR3 size: 16 residues. Looked up from germline, CDR1 is WSHSY and CDR2 is SAAADI.